This T cell receptor beta chain came from a study of CD8+ T cells in alopecia areata. Trimming cost V 3 bases and J 10 bases; bases outside gene matches: 10. The CDR3 is made up of 14 amino acids. The germline V gene encodes CDR1 SGHNT and CDR2 YYREEE (reference sequence). The sequencing template was cDNA reverse transcribed from extracted RNA. Sequenced by immunoSEQ multiplex PCR; TCRdb stores in-frame clones only, minus some. The table shows hundreds of thousands of clones, with approximately 61% occurring only once. The TCR was taken from a human donor with alopecia areata. This specimen consisted of CD4+ T cells sorted from blood, obtained at week 0. V gene TRBV5-4 combines with J gene TRBJ2-1; 7 nucleotides match TRBD2. For the CDR3, the DNA is TGTGCCAGCAGCTCCGCATCTACACTAGCGGAGCAGTTCTTC. It encodes CASSSASTLAEQFF.